These T cell receptor beta chains were read from a single sample in a study of graft-versus-host responses after intestinal transplantation. No cognate antigen is known for these TCRs. Produced via immunoSEQ multiplex PCR; TCRdb's table is partial and in-frame only. The sample lists tens of thousands of clones, about 88% occurring once. This specimen was unstimulated CD4+ T cells sorted from spleen or lymph node cells, taken before transplant. The receptors stem from a human donor who was the organ donor for an intestinal transplant. CDR3s include the opening cysteine and the closing phenylalanine or tryptophan. The D gene is left open where the match is weak. Clone size is stated in some rows and not others, as once, few, many or a class when expanded.

.	.	TRBV30	TRBJ1-1	CAWSPYWGGTEAFF
.	.	TRBV5-8	TRBJ2-1	CASSLAYYNEQFF
.	.	TRBV11-2	TRBJ2-1	CASSLSGVLNEQFF
.	once	TRBV25-1	TRBJ2-4	CASSARNIQYF
.	.	TRBV19	TRBJ1-2	CAARAGNYGYTF
TRBD2	.	TRBV7-3	TRBJ2-1	CASSPLAAGEQFF
.	.	TRBV20-1	TRBJ2-1	CSARGGNEQFF
.	.	TRBV28	TRBJ1-5	CASSLPGAMDQPQHF
.	few	TRBV30	TRBJ1-3	CAWSAGGSGNTIYF
TRBD1	.	TRBV6-5	TRBJ1-2	CASSYSRQGYGYTF
TRBD1	.	TRBV27	TRBJ2-2	CASSYTADRAGELFF